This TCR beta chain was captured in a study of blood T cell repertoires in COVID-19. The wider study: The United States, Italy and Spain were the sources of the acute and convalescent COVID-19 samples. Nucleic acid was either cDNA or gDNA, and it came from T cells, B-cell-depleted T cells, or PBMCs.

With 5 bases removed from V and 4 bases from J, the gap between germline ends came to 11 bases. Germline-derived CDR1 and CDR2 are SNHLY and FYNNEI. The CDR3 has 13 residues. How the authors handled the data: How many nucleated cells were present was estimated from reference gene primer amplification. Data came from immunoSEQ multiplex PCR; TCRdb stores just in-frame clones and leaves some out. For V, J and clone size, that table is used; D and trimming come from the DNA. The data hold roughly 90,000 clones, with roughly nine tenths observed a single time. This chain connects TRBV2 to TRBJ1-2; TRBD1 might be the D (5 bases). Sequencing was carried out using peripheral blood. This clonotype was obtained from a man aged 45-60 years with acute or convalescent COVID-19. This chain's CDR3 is CASSSQTAYGYTF. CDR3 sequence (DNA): TGTGCCAGCAGTTCTCAGACAGCCTATGGCTACACCTTC.